The 21 T cell receptor beta chains given below trace back to one sample, sequenced in a study of blood T cells in healthy people across ages. Combining a sample-barcoded 5' primer with a J-beta primer mix, a second PCR ran for 7 to 11 cycles. TCRdb called the 5' RACE reads again in MiXCR, with one record for every CDR3 protein. The table has roughly 830,000 distinct CDR3 sequences, under 80% seen once. Sequencing used blood. The receptors originated from a man aged 25-45 years in good health.

As regards this clonotype: A much bigger clone sits one base away, suggesting this may be a read error. The V call is TRBV25-1, the J call TRBJ2-2; 8 bases match TRBD1. This CDR3 is built from 14 residues. Germline CDR1 reads MGHDK; CDR2 reads SYGVNS. The CDR3 DNA sequence: TGTACCAGCAGTGAGACAGGGGAGGCCGGGGAGCTGTTTTTT. Protein sequence: CTSSETGEAGELFF. Based on the CDR3 plus reference TRBV25-1 and TRBJ2-2, the full variable domain is EADIYQTPRYLVIGTGKKITLECSQTMGHDKMYWYQQDPGMELHLIHYSYGVNSTEKGDLSSESTVSRIRTEHFPLTLESARPSHTSQYLCTSSETGEAGELFFGEGSRLTVL.

V is TRBV4-2 and J is TRBJ2-1, with a possible D match to TRBD2 (5 bases). V was clipped by 4 bases and J by 10 bases, with 17 bases between them. The CDR3 is 14 amino acids. Germline values: CDR1 LGHNA, CDR2 YNFKEQ. CDR3 sequence: CASSLRGFAYEQFF. The DNA of the CDR3 is TGTGCCAGCAGCCTCCGGGGATTCGCCTACGAGCAGTTCTTC.

The V and J genes are TRBV28 and TRBJ2-7; 9 bases map to TRBD1. This CDR3 region has 16 residues. The V and J ends lost 5 bases and 1 base, in that order; junction bases with no gene match: 9. Germline CDR1 is MDHEN and CDR2 is SYDVKM. The CDR3 loop is CASSLPGQGPSYEQYF. CDR3 DNA sequence: TGTGCCAGCAGTCTACCGGGACAGGGACCTTCCTACGAGCAGTACTTC. Filled out from reference TRBV28 and TRBJ2-7, the complete variable domain reads DVKVTQSSRYLVKRTGEKVFLECVQDMDHENMFWYRQDPGLGLRLIYFSYDVKMKEKGDIPEGYSVSREKKERFSLILESASTNQTSMYLCASSLPGQGPSYEQYFGPGTRLTVT.

The rearrangement links TRBV7-6 to TRBJ2-5; 9 bases match TRBD2. Trimming at V came to 5 bases and at J to 1 base, leaving 2 bases not matched to a gene. This CDR3 contains 14 residues. CDR1 and CDR2 from the germline V gene are SGHVS and FNYEAQ. The CDR3 here is CASSRGLAQETQYF. The CDR3 DNA sequence: TGTGCCAGCAGCCGGGGACTAGCCCAAGAGACCCAGTACTTC.

The chain employs TRBV7-2 and TRBJ2-7, with a weak D call TRBD2 (5 bases). There are 14 residues in the CDR3. V gave up 6 bases and J gave up 5 bases, with 17 bases separating them. The germline CDR1 and CDR2 sequences are SGHTA and FQGNSA. CDR3 loop: CASREPGWVNEQYF. CDR3 nucleotide sequence: TGTGCCAGCAGAGAGCCGGGATGGGTTAACGAGCAGTACTTC.

The chain has TRBV13 and TRBJ2-1; TRBD1 might be the D (6 bases). CDR3 length: 11 amino acids. The germline V gene has CDR1 PRHDT and CDR2 FYEKMQ (reference sequence). V lost 4 bases to trimming and J lost 13 bases, with 11 bases between them. This CDR3 is CASSYRDTQFF. The CDR3 region has the DNA TGTGCCAGCAGCTACCGGGACACTCAGTTCTTC.

Details on this clonotype: One end of the junction fails to match germline, which may point to a read error. V is TRBV5-1 and J is TRBJ2-3; 13 positions match TRBD2. From germline, CDR1 is SGHRS and CDR2 YFSETQ. The CDR3 runs 16 residues. The CDR3 here is CASSSLAGGQSDAQYF. The CDR3 nucleotides read TGCGCCAGCAGCTCACTAGCGGGGGGGCAATCAGATGCGCAGTATTTT. The full variable domain, completed using reference TRBV5-1 and TRBJ2-3, is KAGVTQTPRYLIKTRGQQVTLSCSPISGHRSVSWYQQTPGQGLQFLFEYFSETQRNKGNFPGRFSGRQFSNSRSEMNVSTLELGDSALYLCASSSLAGGQSDAQYFGPGTRLTVL.

This rearrangement joins TRBV6-1 to TRBJ1-5, with TRBD1 as a possible D gene (6 bases). CDR1 is MNHNS and CDR2 is SASEGT in the germline V gene. V was trimmed by 10 bases and J by 2 bases, leaving 21 bases between them. The CDR3 is made up of 16 amino acids. CDR3 DNA sequence: TGTGCCACCAGGAGGGTGCGGGGGGCCGGCAATCAGCCCCAGCATTTT. Amino acids: CATRRVRGAGNQPQHF.

This chain joins TRBV20-1 and TRBJ2-5, with a weak D call TRBD1 (5 bases). The germline V gene encodes CDR1 DFQATT and CDR2 SNEGSKA (reference sequence). The CDR3 consists of 10 residues. V lost 5 bases to trimming and J lost 11 bases, with 12 bases between them. CDR3 residues: CSAPETEQYF. CDR3 in DNA: TGCAGTGCTCCTGAGACAGAGCAGTACTTC.

V is TRBV7-2 and J is TRBJ2-1; 7 nucleotides align to TRBD2. CDR3 length equals 16 residues. Germline V lookup: CDR1 SGHTA, CDR2 FQGNSA. V was clipped by 4 bases and J by 6 bases; unmatched bases: 12. This CDR3 reads CASSSGALTSRNEQFF. DNA for the CDR3: TGTGCCAGCAGCTCCGGAGCCCTGACTAGCCGCAATGAGCAGTTCTTC.

This chain links TRBV4-1 with TRBJ2-1; D is unclear. The J call may be mistaken, given a closer DNA end match to TRBJ2-7. The CDR3 has 15 amino acids. Germline CDR1 reads MGHRA; CDR2 reads YSYEKL. The CDR3 DNA sequence: TGCGCCAGCAGCCAGCGTGCGAGCTCCTACAATGAGCAGTACTTC. This translates into CASSQRASSYNEQYF.

This rearrangement joins TRBV28 to TRBJ2-1; 12 nucleotides match TRBD2. V dropped 6 bases and J dropped 6; count of bases not matched to a gene: 6. The CDR3 runs to 15 residues. CDR1 is MDHEN and CDR2 is SYDVKM in the germline V gene. As DNA, the CDR3 is TGTGCCAGCAGGGCTAGCGGGGGGGCCCCCAATGAGCAGTTCTTC. Protein product: CASRASGGAPNEQFF.

The table lists this clonotype with a few counts. J is TRBJ2-4 and V is TRBV18; 9 nucleotides align to TRBD1. Germline V gene sequence: CDR1 KGHSH, CDR2 LQKENI. V dropped 0 bases and J dropped 11; count of bases not matched to a gene: 2. The CDR3 has 13 amino acids. The CDR3 bases are TGTGCCAGCTCACCACCGGGACAGGGTGTTCAGTACTTC. This codes for CASSPPGQGVQYF.

This clonotype was detected only a few times. This chain links TRBV30 with TRBJ2-3; 13 positions match TRBD2. Trimming cost V 2 bases and J 4 bases; bases outside gene matches: 6. The CDR3 runs to 16 residues. CDR1 and CDR2 from the germline V gene are GTSNPN and SVGIG (reference sequence). Written as DNA, the CDR3 is TGTGCCTGGAGTCCCCCGGGACTAGCGGGGTCAGATACGCAGTATTTT. The encoded protein is CAWSPPGLAGSDTQYF. The full variable domain, its missing parts supplied by reference TRBV30 and TRBJ2-3, is SQTIHQWPATLVQPVGSPLSLECTVEGTSNPNLYWYRQAAGRGLQLLFYSVGIGQISSEVPQNLSASRPQDRQFILSSKKLLLSDSGFYLCAWSPPGLAGSDTQYFGPGTRLTVL.

The CDR3 DNA sequence: TGTGCCAGCAGCCTGATCGGACAGGGGGCCTCCTACGAGCAGTACTTC. This sequence encodes CASSLIGQGASYEQYF. This chain links TRBV6-5 with TRBJ2-4, with 11 nucleotides matching TRBD1. Near its end, the DNA agrees better with TRBJ2-7, so the J call may be wrong. The length of the CDR3 is 16 residues. The germline V gene has CDR1 MNHEY and CDR2 SVGAGI.

The chain links TRBV4-3 to TRBJ1-1; D ambiguous. CDR3 length equals 13 residues. Per germline, CDR1 LGHNA and CDR2 YSLEER. Trimming pared 1 base from V and 5 bases from J, leaving 8 bases between. CDR3 in amino acids: CASSQVWGTEAFF. CDR3 DNA: TGCGCCAGCAGCCAAGTTTGGGGAACTGAAGCTTTCTTT.

A few counts support this clonotype. This chain uses TRBV7-3 with TRBJ2-2; 12 bases line up with TRBD2. Per germline, CDR1 SGHTA and CDR2 FQGTGA. The CDR3 has 16 residues. The V segment lost 5 bases and the J segment 4 bases; nucleotides outside the gene matches: 5. CDR3 residues: CASSTGLAGSTGELFF. The DNA of the CDR3 is TGTGCCAGCAGCACAGGACTAGCGGGGTCCACCGGGGAGCTGTTTTTT.

The V gene is TRBV5-1, the J gene TRBJ1-1; D remains ambiguous. Germline-derived CDR1 and CDR2 are SGHRS and YFSETQ. The V and J ends lost 0 bases and 3 bases respectively, with 15 bases between them. CDR3 length: 16 amino acids. CDR3 sequence: CASSLDPTKGDTEAFF. DNA for the CDR3: TGCGCCAGCAGCTTGGACCCAACGAAGGGAGACACTGAAGCTTTCTTT.

This chain joins TRBV9 and TRBJ2-7; D unresolved. V shed 3 bases and J shed 6 bases, with 13 bases lying between them. Germline loops: CDR1 SGDLS, CDR2 YYNGEE. The CDR3 has 13 residues. CDR3 bases: TGTGCCAGCAGCGCGCCCCCCGGGCGCGAGCAGTACTTC. Translation gives CASSAPPGREQYF.

The chain has TRBV4-3 and TRBJ2-1, with D possibly TRBD1 on 6 matching bases. With 1 base removed from V and 9 bases from J, the gap between germline ends came to 19 bases. In germline, CDR1 is LGHNA, CDR2 YSLEER. This CDR3 region has 16 residues. In nucleotides, the CDR3 is TGCGCCAGCAGCCAAGCTCCCGCCGGGACAAATGGTGAGCAGTTCTTC. Its protein product is CASSQAPAGTNGEQFF.

This clonotype was counted between two and nine times. V and J are TRBV7-2 and TRBJ2-1, with unresolved D. V was pared by 4 bases and J by 7 bases, with 11 bases between. Germline V gene sequence: CDR1 SGHTA, CDR2 FQGNSA. The CDR3 has 13 amino acids. The CDR3 is CASSSFLQNEQFF. DNA for the CDR3: TGTGCCAGCAGCTCATTCCTACAAAATGAGCAGTTCTTC. The entire variable domain, with the rest obtained from reference TRBV7-2 and TRBJ2-1, is as follows: GAGVSQSPSNKVTEKGKDVELRCDPISGHTALYWYRQSLGQGLEFLIYFQGNSAPDKSGLPSDRFSAERTGGSVSTLTIQRTQQEDSAVYLCASSSFLQNEQFFGPGTRLTVL.